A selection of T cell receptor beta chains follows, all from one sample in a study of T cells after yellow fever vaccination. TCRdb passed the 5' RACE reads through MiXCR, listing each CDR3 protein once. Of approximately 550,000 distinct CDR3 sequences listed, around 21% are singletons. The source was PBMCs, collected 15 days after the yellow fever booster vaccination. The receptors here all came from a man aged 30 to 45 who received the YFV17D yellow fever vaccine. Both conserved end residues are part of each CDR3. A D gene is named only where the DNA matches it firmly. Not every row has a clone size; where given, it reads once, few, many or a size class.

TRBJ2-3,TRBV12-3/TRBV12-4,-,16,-,CASSFEVGQGSDTQYF,TGTGCCAGCAGTTTTGAGGTCGGGCAGGGCTCAGATACGCAGTATTTT
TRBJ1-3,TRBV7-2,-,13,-,CASSSAGGNTIYF,TGTGCCAGCAGCTCGGCCGGGGGAAACACCATATATTTT
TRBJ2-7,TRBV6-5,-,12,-,CASSSTTGEQYF,TGTGCCAGCAGTTCGACTACGGGTGAGCAGTACTTC
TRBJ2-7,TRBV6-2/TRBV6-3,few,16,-,CASSYSRGLISHEQYF,TGTGCCAGCAGTTACTCGAGAGGCTTAATAAGCCACGAGCAGTACTTC
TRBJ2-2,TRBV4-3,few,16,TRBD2,CASSQGVGRASGELFF,TGCGCCAGCAGCCAAGGGGTCGGGAGGGCCAGCGGGGAGCTGTTTTTT
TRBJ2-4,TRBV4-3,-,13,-,CASSQDLRNIQYF,TGCGCCAGCAGCCAAGATCTTAGGAACATTCAGTACTTC
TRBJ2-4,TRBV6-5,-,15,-,CASSSAGVGKNIQYF,TGTGCCAGCAGTTCTGCCGGTGTCGGAAAAAACATTCAGTACTTC
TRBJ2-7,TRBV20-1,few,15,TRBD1,CSARDPSRGPYEQYF,TGCAGTGCTAGAGATCCAAGCAGGGGGCCCTACGAGCAGTACTTC
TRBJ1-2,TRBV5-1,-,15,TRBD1,CASRNAGGGHYGYTF,TGCGCCAGCAGAAACGCAGGGGGCGGTCATTATGGCTACACCTTC
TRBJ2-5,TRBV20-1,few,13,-,CSAREFGRETQYF,TGCAGTGCTAGGGAGTTCGGGCGGGAGACCCAGTACTTC
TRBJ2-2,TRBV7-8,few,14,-,CASSLIRNTGELFF,TGTGCCAGCAGCTTAATACGGAACACCGGGGAGCTGTTTTTT
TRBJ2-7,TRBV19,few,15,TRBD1,CATTPGTGFTGEQYF,TGTGCCACCACCCCCGGGACAGGGTTCACCGGCGAGCAGTACTTC
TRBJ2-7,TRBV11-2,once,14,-,CASSWGMGPYEQYF,TGTGCCAGCAGCTGGGGCATGGGCCCCTACGAGCAGTACTTC
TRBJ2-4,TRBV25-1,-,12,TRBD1,CASGDRVHIQYF,TGTGCCAGCGGGGACAGGGTTCACATTCAGTACTTC
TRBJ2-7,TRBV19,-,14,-,CASSIARLPYEQYF,TGTGCCAGTAGTATAGCCCGCCTCCCCTACGAGCAGTACTTC
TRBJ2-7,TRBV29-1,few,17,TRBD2,CSVEDPRATSGVYEQYF,TGCAGCGTTGAAGATCCGCGTGCGACTAGCGGAGTCTACGAGCAGTACTTC
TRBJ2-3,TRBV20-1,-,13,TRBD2,CSHWTSGTDTQYF,TGCAGTCACTGGACTAGCGGCACAGATACGCAGTATTTT
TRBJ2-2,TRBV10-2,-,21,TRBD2,CASRDRTGTSGQEANTGELFF,TGCGCCAGCAGAGATCGAACCGGGACTAGCGGGCAAGAGGCGAACACCGGGGAGCTGTTTTTT
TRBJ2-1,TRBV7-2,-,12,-,CASGKAYGEQFF,TGTGCCAGCGGTAAGGCGTACGGTGAGCAGTTCTTC
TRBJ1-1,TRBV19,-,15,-,CASSFPKGLNTEAFF,TGTGCCAGTAGCTTTCCTAAAGGGTTGAACACTGAAGCTTTCTTT
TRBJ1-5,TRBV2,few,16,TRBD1,CASSPTGLVANQPQHF,TGTGCCAGCAGTCCGACAGGGTTGGTCGCCAATCAGCCCCAGCATTTT
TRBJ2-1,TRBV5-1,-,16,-,CASSLFAGSSYNEQFF,TGCGCCAGCAGCTTGTTCGCGGGAAGCTCCTACAATGAGCAGTTCTTC
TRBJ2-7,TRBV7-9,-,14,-,CASSFDRDPYEQYF,TGTGCCAGCAGCTTCGACAGAGACCCCTACGAGCAGTACTTC
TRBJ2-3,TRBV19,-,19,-,CASSRRGGPDHGGTDTQYF,TGTGCCAGTAGCCGCCGAGGGGGGCCCGACCATGGTGGCACAGATACGCAGTATTTT
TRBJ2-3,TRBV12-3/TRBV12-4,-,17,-,CASSPQGSTARTDTQYF,TGTGCCAGCAGTCCACAGGGTTCAACGGCCCGCACAGATACGCAGTATTTT
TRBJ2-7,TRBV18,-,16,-,CASSPIQATGGGEQYF,TGTGCCAGCTCACCCATCCAGGCTACCGGAGGGGGCGAGCAGTACTTC
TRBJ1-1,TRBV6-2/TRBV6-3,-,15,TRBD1,CASEGFGQDNTEAFF,TGTGCCAGCGAAGGATTTGGACAGGATAACACTGAAGCTTTCTTT
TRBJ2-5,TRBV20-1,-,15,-,CSATPGQRRDETQYF,TGCAGTGCTACCCCGGGACAGAGGCGGGATGAGACCCAGTACTTC
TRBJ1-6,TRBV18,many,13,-,CASSPGMESPLHF,TGTGCCAGCTCACCAGGGATGGAGTCACCCCTCCACTTT